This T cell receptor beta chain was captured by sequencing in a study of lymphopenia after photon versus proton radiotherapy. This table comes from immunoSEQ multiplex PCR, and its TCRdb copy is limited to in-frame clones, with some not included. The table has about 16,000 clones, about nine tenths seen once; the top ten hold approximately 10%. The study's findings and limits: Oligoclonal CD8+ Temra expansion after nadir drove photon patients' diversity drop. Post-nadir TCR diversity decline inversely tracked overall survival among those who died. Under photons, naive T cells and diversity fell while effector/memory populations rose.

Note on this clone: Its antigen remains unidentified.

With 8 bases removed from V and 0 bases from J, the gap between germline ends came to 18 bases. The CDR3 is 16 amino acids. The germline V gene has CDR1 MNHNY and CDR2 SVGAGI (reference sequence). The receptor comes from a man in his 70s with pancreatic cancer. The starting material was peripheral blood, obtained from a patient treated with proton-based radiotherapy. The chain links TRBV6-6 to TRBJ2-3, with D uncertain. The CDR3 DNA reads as TGTGCCAGCCGTAACAGCTTCGGGCAGAGCACAGATACGCAGTATTTT. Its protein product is CASRNSFGQSTDTQYF.